This T cell receptor (beta chain) stems from a study of T cells in Graves' hyperthyroidism and ophthalmopathy. Graves' hyperthyroidism showing no ophthalmopathy progression within 18 months was considered stable. TCR beta CDR3 sequences were amplified from RNA transcripts. Primed by the HTBI set, a first-round RT-PCR was run on the TCR CDR3. TCRdb reprocessed the multiplex PCR reads via MiXCR and lists one record per CDR3 protein. Among approximately 600,000 distinct CDR3 sequences listed, around 15% were seen once. This clonotype showed up many times. The ends lost 0 bases at V and 4 bases at J; junction bases unmatched: 7. CDR1 is LGHDT and CDR2 is YNNKEL in the germline V gene (reference sequence). This CDR3 is 16 amino acids long.

This sequence was found in a woman in her 30s with Graves' hyperthyroidism. The sequenced sample consisted of blood. The V call is TRBV3-1, the J call TRBJ2-7; 9 bases align to TRBD2. CDR3 coding DNA: TGTGCCAGCAGCCAAGATCGGCTAGCGGGGCCTTACGAGCAGTACTTC. Translation gives CASSQDRLAGPYEQYF.